This TCR beta chain was sequenced for a study of T-cell memory formation after mild COVID-19. Study context: Clustering of TCRs was largely donor specific. Study findings and constraints: While clones contracting from day 15 to 85 were balanced between CD4 and CD8, later expanders leaned CD4+. Shrinking CD4+ clones resided mostly in CM and EM, and CD8+ ones in EMRA.

Concerning this clonotype itself: Its antigen is still unknown.

From 5'RACE with constant-segment primers came TCR alpha and TCR beta cDNA libraries that carried sample barcodes and UMIs. TCRdb itself ran the 5' RACE reads through MiXCR, one entry per CDR3 protein. The sample shows 450,000 or so distinct CDR3 sequences, 20% to 30% of them seen only once. This receptor was identified in an adult woman who had mild COVID-19 (a few samples of this study predate the infection). Cell type and time point are not known. The sample consisted of PBMCs or a T cell subset sorted from them (not recorded which).

The CDR3 nucleotides read TGTGCCAGCAGTGGCTCCCCTAGTCGTGGAGGCTACACCTTC. This codes for CASSGSPSRGGYTF. The V gene is TRBV6-1, the J gene TRBJ1-2; D remains ambiguous. Trimming removed 4 bases from V and 8 bases from J, with 17 bases in between. The CDR3 is made up of 14 amino acids. From germline, CDR1 is MNHNS and CDR2 SASEGT.